These 32 T cell receptor beta chains share one sample of origin, sequenced in a study of metastatic and nonmetastatic thyroid tumors. MiXCR was used by TCRdb to re-call the PCR reads. The sample yields approximately 38,000 clones, around 33% seen once. Ahead of thyroid surgery, no patient had received treatment of any kind. The sequencing input was tumor tissue. The receptors here all came from a female donor with papillary thyroid cancer or a benign thyroid nodule (not recorded which). Some clones in this sample may be carry-over from other donors' samples.

Written as DNA, the CDR3 is TGTGCCAGCAGTTACTTTGGGACAGGGTATAGCAATCAGCCCCAGCATTTT. Residues: CASSYFGTGYSNQPQHF. V is TRBV6-2 or TRBV6-3 and J is TRBJ1-5; 9 bases agree with TRBD1. The CDR3 is made up of 17 amino acids. V shed 1 base and J 0 bases; nucleotides not matched to a gene: 4. Germline lookup yields CDR1 MNHEY and CDR2 SVGEGT.

The V and J genes are TRBV19 and TRBJ1-6; 8 nucleotides agree with TRBD1. V was clipped by 3 bases and J by 9 bases; unmatched bases: 7. The CDR3 extends over 15 amino acids. Germline-derived CDR1 and CDR2 are LNHDA and SQIVND (reference sequence). DNA of the CDR3: TGTGCCAGTAGTATGTCGACAGGGGCCGGTTCACCCCTCCACTTT. This encodes CASSMSTGAGSPLHF.

V is TRBV4-1 and J is TRBJ2-7; 7 nucleotides align to TRBD2. The CDR3 totals 15 residues. Germline assignment: CDR1 MGHRA and CDR2 YSYEKL. J gave up 1 base and V 4 bases, and 7 bases lay outside the gene matches. The CDR3 reads CASSLFGRESYEQYF. The CDR3 DNA reads TGCGCCAGCAGCCTTTTTGGGCGGGAGTCCTACGAGCAGTACTTC.

This clone was counted a few times. The chain employs TRBV6-6 and TRBJ2-7; a possible D gene is TRBD1 (6 bases). V shed 0 bases and J shed 1 base, with 13 bases lying between them. The CDR3 has 16 amino acids. Germline V gives CDR1 MNHNY, CDR2 SVGAGI (reference sequence). The CDR3 region is CASSYSIGRGSYEQYF. In DNA, the CDR3 is TGTGCCAGCAGTTACTCGATCGGTAGGGGGTCCTACGAGCAGTACTTC.

V and J are TRBV20-1 and TRBJ2-7; a weak D match, TRBD2 (5 bases). This CDR3 is 13 amino acids long. Per germline, CDR1 DFQATT and CDR2 SNEGSKA (reference sequence). V was shortened by 3 bases and J by 4 bases, with 13 bases between the two germline ends. For the CDR3, the DNA is TGCAGTGCTAGGGACTCACTAGTTTACGAGCAGTACTTC. Translated, it gives CSARDSLVYEQYF.

This chain links TRBV28 with TRBJ1-2, with 7 nucleotides matching TRBD1. This CDR3 is built from 18 residues. From germline, CDR1 is MDHEN and CDR2 SYDVKM. V gave up 6 bases and J gave up 7 bases; unmatched junction bases: 23. Here the CDR3 DNA reads TGTGCCAGCAGCCTGGTCACACCGGGGACAGTTAGACTCGGTGGCTACACCTTC. This encodes CASSLVTPGTVRLGGYTF.

The rearrangement joins TRBV5-1 to TRBJ1-5; D is uncertain. CDR1 is SGHRS and CDR2 is YFSETQ in the germline V gene. Trimming cost V 0 bases and J 7 bases, with 11 bases left between them. The CDR3 sequence is 14 residues long. The CDR3 nucleotides are TGCGCCAGCAGCTTGGAGGGCACTGGGCAGCCCCAGCATTTT. It yields the protein CASSLEGTGQPQHF.

The rearrangement joins TRBV15 to TRBJ1-5; no clear D. With 1 base removed from V and 5 bases from J, the gap between germline ends came to 9 bases. The germline V gene has CDR1 LNHNV and CDR2 YYDKDF (reference sequence). The CDR3 runs to 14 residues. This chain's CDR3 is CATSRGRNYQPQHF. CDR3 bases: TGTGCCACCAGCAGAGGCAGAAACTATCAGCCCCAGCATTTT.

This clone showed up just a few times. The chain combines TRBV6-1 with TRBJ1-5; D remains ambiguous. The CDR3 has 15 amino acids. CDR1 is MNHNS, CDR2 SASEGT, per germline. V gave up 4 bases and J gave up 0 bases, with 10 bases separating them. CDR3 DNA sequence: TGTGCCAGCAGTGTGGAGAGATATAGCAATCAGCCCCAGCATTTT. Translating gives CASSVERYSNQPQHF.

This CDR3 is CSAPRIGQETQYF. The CDR3 DNA is TGCAGTGCTCCCCGTATAGGCCAAGAGACCCAGTACTTC. The chain is built from TRBV20-1 and TRBJ2-5; D ambiguous. Deletions cut 5 bases from V and 1 base from J, with 11 bases between. Germline CDR1 and CDR2: DFQATT and SNEGSKA (reference sequence). The CDR3 is 13 residues long.

The chain joins TRBV20-1 to TRBJ2-5, with 10 nucleotides matching TRBD2. V dropped 2 bases and J dropped 5; count of bases not matched to a gene: 5. Per germline, CDR1 DFQATT and CDR2 SNEGSKA (reference sequence). CDR3 size: 14 residues. The CDR3 nucleotides are TGCAGTGCTAGATCTGGGGGACTAGCGGAGACCCAGTACTTC. Amino acid sequence: CSARSGGLAETQYF.

This clone has more than one count but fewer than ten. V gene TRBV6-1 combines with J gene TRBJ2-1, with D unclear. Trimming stripped 10 bases from V and 0 bases from J, with 10 bases between. Germline CDR1 is MNHNS and CDR2 is SASEGT. The CDR3 covers 13 residues. CDR3 loop: CATTPPSYNEQFF. The CDR3 DNA is TGTGCCACCACCCCGCCCTCCTACAATGAGCAGTTCTTC.

The rearrangement uses TRBV20-1 and TRBJ2-1, with TRBD2 identical over 10 bases. J gave up 5 bases and V 4 bases, and 2 bases lay outside the gene matches. The CDR3 is made up of 13 amino acids. Germline CDR1 reads DFQATT; CDR2 reads SNEGSKA (reference sequence). The CDR3 DNA sequence: TGCAGTGCTAAGGGGACTAGCGACAATGAGCAGTTCTTC. It yields the protein CSAKGTSDNEQFF.

This clone was seen a handful of times. J is TRBJ1-2 and V is TRBV24-1; D gene unclear. This CDR3 has 14 residues. In germline, CDR1 is KGHDR, CDR2 SFDVKD. With 0 bases removed from V and 4 bases from J, the gap between germline ends came to 8 bases. The CDR3 coding sequence is TGTGCCACCAGTGATTTGAACAGCTTCTATGGCTACACCTTC. It specifies CATSDLNSFYGYTF.

The V gene is TRBV6-1, the J gene TRBJ2-6; D unclear. There are 15 residues in the CDR3. Germline values: CDR1 MNHNS, CDR2 SASEGT. Trimming shortened V by 1 base and J by 0 bases, and 4 bases separated the two germline ends. The CDR3 loop reads CASSEDSSGANVLTF. DNA for the CDR3: TGTGCCAGCAGTGAAGACAGCTCTGGGGCCAACGTCCTGACTTTC.

This clone was seen a handful of times. This chain uses TRBV12-3 or TRBV12-4 with TRBJ2-7; D perhaps matches TRBD2 (5 bases). Deletions cut 4 bases from V and 0 bases from J, with 10 bases between. CDR3 length: 14 amino acids. As DNA, the CDR3 is TGTGCCAGCAGTTATAGCGATCTCTCCTACGAGCAGTACTTC. It codes for CASSYSDLSYEQYF.

This clone was seen only a few times. V usage is TRBV6-4 and J usage is TRBJ2-1, with a weak D call TRBD2 (6 bases). The germline CDR1 and CDR2 sequences are MRHNA and SNTAGT. The CDR3 sequence is 14 residues long. Deletions cut 5 bases from V and 6 bases from J, with 14 bases between. This CDR3 reads CASSLKNGGNEQFF. The CDR3, as DNA: TGTGCCAGCAGTCTTAAGAACGGGGGCAATGAGCAGTTCTTC.

This chain joins TRBV5-1 and TRBJ1-6; a weak D match, TRBD1 (6 bases). Germline CDR1 is SGHRS and CDR2 is YFSETQ. Trimming shortened V by 0 bases and J by 14 bases, and 12 bases separated the two germline ends. There are 13 residues in the CDR3. The CDR3 nucleotides read TGCGCCAGCAGCTTGGGAGTACAGGGTACCCTCCACTTT. Its protein is CASSLGVQGTLHF. The whole variable domain, filled in from reference TRBV5-1 and TRBJ1-6, reads KAGVTQTPRYLIKTRGQQVTLSCSPISGHRSVSWYQQTPGQGLQFLFEYFSETQRNKGNFPGRFSGRQFSNSRSEMNVSTLELGDSALYLCASSLGVQGTLHFGNGTRLTVT.

The V and J genes are TRBV28 and TRBJ1-5; D not certain. V was trimmed by 3 bases and J by 6 bases, leaving 18 bases between them. The germline gives CDR1 MDHEN, CDR2 SYDVKM. This CDR3 region has 16 residues. CDR3 nucleotides: TGTGCCAGCAGTTTTGCGGTGATACGGTCCGGTCAGCCCCAGCATTTT. Residues: CASSFAVIRSGQPQHF.

This clone was found many times. The V and J genes are TRBV9 and TRBJ2-7, with 10 bases that match TRBD2. With 3 bases clipped from V and 1 base from J, the junction kept 4 bases outside the gene matches. Germline values: CDR1 SGDLS, CDR2 YYNGEE. The CDR3 consists of 15 residues. This CDR3 is CASSGSTSGSYEQYF. The CDR3, as DNA: TGTGCCAGCAGCGGGTCGACTAGCGGGTCCTACGAGCAGTACTTC.

This clone was detected many times. The chain recombines TRBV11-2 with TRBJ1-2, with 9 bases identical to TRBD1. With 0 bases clipped from V and 7 bases from J, the junction kept 6 bases outside the gene matches. Germline values: CDR1 SGHAT, CDR2 FQNNGV. The CDR3 spans 15 residues. The CDR3 region has the DNA TGTGCCAGCAGCTTAGAACCGGGACAGGGAATTGGCTACACCTTC. Translated: CASSLEPGQGIGYTF. Filled out from reference TRBV11-2 and TRBJ1-2, the complete variable domain reads EAGVAQSPRYKIIEKRQSVAFWCNPISGHATLYWYQQILGQGPKLLIQFQNNGVVDDSQLPKDRFSAERLKGVDSTLKIQPAKLEDSAVYLCASSLEPGQGIGYTFGSGTRLTVV.

This chain links TRBV11-1 with TRBJ2-5; the match to TRBD2 covers 8 bases. The V gene end was trimmed by 5 bases and the J gene end by 2 bases; junction bases not matched to a gene: 7. Germline loops: CDR1 SGHAT, CDR2 FQDESV (reference sequence). The CDR3 has 15 amino acids. The CDR3 sequence: CASSGERGFQETQYF. The CDR3 DNA follows: TGTGCCAGCAGCGGAGAGCGGGGGTTTCAAGAGACCCAGTACTTC.

The chain recombines TRBV28 with TRBJ1-4; D not certain. The length of the CDR3 is 12 residues. CDR1 and CDR2 from the germline V gene are MDHEN and SYDVKM. Written as DNA, the CDR3 is TGTGCTTCGGGGTCTGCTAATGAAAAACTGTTTTTT. It codes for CASGSANEKLFF.

The rearrangement joins TRBV30 to TRBJ1-2; D gene uncertain. The CDR3 is made up of 14 amino acids. Trimming removed 2 bases from V and 0 bases from J, with 10 bases in between. Germline V gene data show CDR1 as GTSNPN and CDR2 as SVGIG (reference sequence). The CDR3 bases are TGTGCCTGGAGTAGATCGTCGGCTAACTATGGCTACACCTTC. Amino acid sequence: CAWSRSSANYGYTF.

The genes are TRBV7-9 and TRBJ1-1, with a possible D match to TRBD1 (6 bases). Germline V gene sequence: CDR1 SEHNR, CDR2 FQNEAQ (reference sequence). The CDR3 loop spans 13 amino acids. Between the trimmed V and J ends, which lost 1 base and 9 bases, there was a span of 12 bases. For the CDR3, the DNA is TGTGCCAGCAGCTTAGAGGGGGGCATGAAAGCTTTCTTT. Amino acid sequence: CASSLEGGMKAFF.

At least ten counts were recorded for this clone. V and J are TRBV28 and TRBJ2-7; 7 bases are shared with TRBD2. This CDR3 has 16 residues. V lost 3 bases and J lost 4; bases outside the gene matches: 12. Per germline, CDR1 MDHEN and CDR2 SYDVKM. In nucleotides, the CDR3 is TGTGCCAGCAGTTTGTTCGGGGGGAGGGGCGGATACGAGCAGTACTTC. Translating gives CASSLFGGRGGYEQYF.

The chain joins TRBV2 to TRBJ1-2; D call uncertain. This CDR3 has 13 amino acids. Between the trimmed V and J ends, which lost 6 bases and 0 bases, there was a span of 8 bases. Germline V gene sequence: CDR1 SNHLY, CDR2 FYNNEI. DNA of the CDR3: TGTGCCAGCAGAGGCGGCACTAACTATGGCTACACCTTC. Translation gives CASRGGTNYGYTF.

This sequence joins TRBV2 and TRBJ2-7; D is possibly TRBD2 (5 bases). Germline V gene lookup returns CDR1 SNHLY and CDR2 FYNNEI. This CDR3 has 15 residues. V gave up 6 bases and J gave up 7 bases, with 22 bases separating them. The CDR3 spells CASSEPLVNTIEQYF. The CDR3 DNA follows: TGTGCCAGCAGCGAACCACTAGTGAATACTATTGAGCAGTACTTC. The whole variable domain, filled in from reference TRBV2 and TRBJ2-7, reads EPEVTQTPSHQVTQMGQEVILRCVPISNHLYFYWYRQILGQKVEFLVSFYNNEISEKSEIFDDQFSVERPDGSNFTLKIRSTKLEDSAMYFCASSEPLVNTIEQYFGPGTRLTVT.

This rearrangement joins TRBV7-9 to TRBJ2-1, with 7 bases matching TRBD2. With V trimmed by 7 bases and J by 7 bases, 7 bases remained unmatched. The V gene's germline CDR1 is SEHNR and CDR2 FQNEAQ (reference sequence). The CDR3 consists of 13 residues. In nucleotides, the CDR3 is TGTGCCAGCAACTTTGGACTAGATAATGAGCAGTTCTTC. This sequence encodes CASNFGLDNEQFF.

The chain couples TRBV7-3 to TRBJ2-1, with D perhaps matching TRBD1 (6 bases). The CDR3 is made up of 13 amino acids. Germline assignment: CDR1 SGHTA and CDR2 FQGTGA. Trimming cost V 5 bases and J 6 bases, with 11 bases left between them. CDR3 loop: CASSLGGSNEQFF. CDR3 nucleotides: TGTGCCAGCAGCCTAGGGGGTTCCAATGAGCAGTTCTTC. The full variable domain, its missing parts supplied by reference TRBV7-3 and TRBJ2-1, is GAGVSQTPSNKVTEKGKYVELRCDPISGHTALYWYRQSLGQGPEFLIYFQGTGAADDSGLPNDRFFAVRPEGSVSTLKIQRTERGDSAVYLCASSLGGSNEQFFGPGTRLTVL.

The rearrangement joins TRBV24-1 to TRBJ2-1; 9 nucleotides match TRBD2. Looked up from germline, CDR1 is KGHDR and CDR2 is SFDVKD. The CDR3 is 13 residues long. The junction had 3 bases not matched to a gene; V was cut back by 4 bases and J by 9 bases. CDR3 in amino acids: CATSEASGIEQFF. The CDR3 DNA reads as TGTGCCACCAGTGAGGCTAGCGGGATTGAGCAGTTCTTC.

The chain couples TRBV20-1 to TRBJ2-1; 7 bases are shared with TRBD2. The germline CDR1 and CDR2 sequences are DFQATT and SNEGSKA (reference sequence). Trimming took 6 bases from V and 7 from J; bases not matched to a gene: 6. The CDR3 has 12 residues. The DNA for the CDR3 is TGCAGTGCCTTGCGGGAGTTTAATGAGCAGTTCTTC. Translated, it gives CSALREFNEQFF.